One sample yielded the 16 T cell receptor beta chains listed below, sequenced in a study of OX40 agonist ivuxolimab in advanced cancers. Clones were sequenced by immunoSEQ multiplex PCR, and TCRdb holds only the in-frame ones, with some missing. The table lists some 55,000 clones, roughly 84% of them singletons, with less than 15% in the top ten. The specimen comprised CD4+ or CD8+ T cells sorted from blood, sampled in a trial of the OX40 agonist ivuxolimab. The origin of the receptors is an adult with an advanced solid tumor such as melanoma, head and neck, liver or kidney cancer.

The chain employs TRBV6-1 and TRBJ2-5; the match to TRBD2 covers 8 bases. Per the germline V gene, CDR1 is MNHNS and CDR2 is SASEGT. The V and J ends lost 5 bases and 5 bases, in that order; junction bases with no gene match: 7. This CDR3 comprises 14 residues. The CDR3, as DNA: TGTGCCAGCAGTCCCGGGGGGGGTCAGGAGACCCAGTACTTC. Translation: CASSPGGGQETQYF.

The CDR3 sequence: CASSIAGNEQFF. The CDR3 nucleotides read TGTGCCAGTAGTATAGCTGGCAATGAGCAGTTCTTC. This chain joins TRBV19 and TRBJ2-1; D is uncertain. V was trimmed by 1 base and J by 6 bases, leaving 4 bases between them. Germline V gene sequence: CDR1 LNHDA, CDR2 SQIVND (reference sequence). The CDR3 length is 12 residues.

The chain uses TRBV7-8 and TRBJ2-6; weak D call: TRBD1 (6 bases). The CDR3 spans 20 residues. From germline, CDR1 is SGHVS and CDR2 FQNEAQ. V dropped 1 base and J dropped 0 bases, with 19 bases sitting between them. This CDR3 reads CASSLGQANLRNSGANVLTF. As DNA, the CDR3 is TGTGCCAGCAGCTTAGGACAGGCCAACCTAAGAAACTCTGGGGCCAACGTCCTGACTTTC.

The CDR3 DNA follows: TGTGCCAGCAGTCCTCACGGGACCGAGGGGTGGGGCGAGCAGTACTTC. As protein: CASSPHGTEGWGEQYF. This chain joins TRBV28 and TRBJ2-7; D is tentatively TRBD1 or TRBD2 (5 bases each). The V gene's germline CDR1 is MDHEN and CDR2 SYDVKM. V was pared by 5 bases and J by 6 bases, with 23 bases between. The CDR3 contains 16 residues.

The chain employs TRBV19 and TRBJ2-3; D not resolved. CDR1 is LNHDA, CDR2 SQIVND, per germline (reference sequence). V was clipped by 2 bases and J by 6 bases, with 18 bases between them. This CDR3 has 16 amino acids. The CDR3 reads CASSIRKPPFGDTQYF. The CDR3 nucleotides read TGTGCCAGTAGTATAAGAAAACCCCCCTTTGGGGATACGCAGTATTTT.

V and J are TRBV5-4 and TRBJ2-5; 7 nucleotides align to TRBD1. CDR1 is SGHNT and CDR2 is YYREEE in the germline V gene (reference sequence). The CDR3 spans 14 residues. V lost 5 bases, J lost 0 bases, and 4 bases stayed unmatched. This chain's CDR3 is CASSDREYQETQYF. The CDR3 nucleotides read TGTGCCAGCAGTGACAGGGAGTACCAAGAGACCCAGTACTTC.

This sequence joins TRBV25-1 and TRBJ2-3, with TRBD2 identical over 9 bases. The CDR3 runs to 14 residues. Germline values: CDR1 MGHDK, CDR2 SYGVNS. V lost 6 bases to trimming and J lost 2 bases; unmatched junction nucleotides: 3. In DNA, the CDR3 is TGTGCCAGCAGGCTAGCGGGAATCACAGATACGCAGTATTTT. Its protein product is CASRLAGITDTQYF.

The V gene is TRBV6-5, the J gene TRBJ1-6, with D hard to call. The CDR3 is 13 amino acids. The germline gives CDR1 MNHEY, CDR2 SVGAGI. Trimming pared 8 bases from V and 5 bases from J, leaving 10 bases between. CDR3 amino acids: CASSGRDNSPLHF. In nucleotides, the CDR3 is TGTGCCAGCTCGGGCAGAGATAATTCACCCCTCCACTTT.

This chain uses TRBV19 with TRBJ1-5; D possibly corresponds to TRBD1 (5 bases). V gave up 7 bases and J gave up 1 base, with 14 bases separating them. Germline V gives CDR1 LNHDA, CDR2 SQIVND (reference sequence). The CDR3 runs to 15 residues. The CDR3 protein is CASKPGRRSNQPQHF. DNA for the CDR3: TGTGCCAGTAAACCGGGGCGCCGGAGCAATCAGCCCCAGCATTTT.

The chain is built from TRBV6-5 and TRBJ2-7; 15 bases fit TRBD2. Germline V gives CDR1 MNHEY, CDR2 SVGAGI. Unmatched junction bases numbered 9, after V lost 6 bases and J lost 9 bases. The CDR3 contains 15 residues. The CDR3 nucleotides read TGTGCCAGCAGAGCCCCAGGACTAGCGGGAGGGCCGCAGTACTTC. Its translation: CASRAPGLAGGPQYF.

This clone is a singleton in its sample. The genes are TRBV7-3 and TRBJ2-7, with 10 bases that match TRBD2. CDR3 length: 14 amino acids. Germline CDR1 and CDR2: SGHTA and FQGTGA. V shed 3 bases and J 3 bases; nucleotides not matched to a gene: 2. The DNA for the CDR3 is TGTGCCAGCAGCTTCACTAGCGGGAACTACGAGCAGTACTTC. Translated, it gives CASSFTSGNYEQYF.

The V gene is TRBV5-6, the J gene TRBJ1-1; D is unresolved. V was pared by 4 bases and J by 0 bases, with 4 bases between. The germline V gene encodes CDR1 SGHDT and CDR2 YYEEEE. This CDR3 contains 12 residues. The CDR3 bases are TGTGCCAGCAGCCAGGTGAACACTGAAGCTTTCTTT. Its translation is CASSQVNTEAFF.

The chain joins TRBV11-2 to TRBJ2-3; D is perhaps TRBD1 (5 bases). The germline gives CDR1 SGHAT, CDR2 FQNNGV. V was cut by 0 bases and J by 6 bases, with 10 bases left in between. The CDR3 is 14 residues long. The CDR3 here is CASSLDLGPDTQYF. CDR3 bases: TGTGCCAGCAGCTTAGATTTGGGGCCCGATACGCAGTATTTT. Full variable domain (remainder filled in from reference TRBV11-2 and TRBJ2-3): EAGVAQSPRYKIIEKRQSVAFWCNPISGHATLYWYQQILGQGPKLLIQFQNNGVVDDSQLPKDRFSAERLKGVDSTLKIQPAKLEDSAVYLCASSLDLGPDTQYFGPGTRLTVL.

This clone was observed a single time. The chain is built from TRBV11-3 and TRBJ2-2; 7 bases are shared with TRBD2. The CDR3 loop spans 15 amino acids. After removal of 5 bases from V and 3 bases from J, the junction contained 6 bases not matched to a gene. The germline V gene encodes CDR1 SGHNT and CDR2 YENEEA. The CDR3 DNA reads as TGTGCCAGCAGCCTCTTTGGGGGGGACACCGGGGAGCTGTTTTTT. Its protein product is CASSLFGGDTGELFF.

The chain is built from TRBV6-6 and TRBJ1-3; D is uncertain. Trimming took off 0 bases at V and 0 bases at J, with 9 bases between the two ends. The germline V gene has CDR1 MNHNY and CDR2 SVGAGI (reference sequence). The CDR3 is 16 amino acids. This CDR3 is CASSYSGRSSGNTIYF. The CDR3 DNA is TGTGCCAGCAGTTACTCTGGACGGAGCTCTGGAAACACCATATATTTT.

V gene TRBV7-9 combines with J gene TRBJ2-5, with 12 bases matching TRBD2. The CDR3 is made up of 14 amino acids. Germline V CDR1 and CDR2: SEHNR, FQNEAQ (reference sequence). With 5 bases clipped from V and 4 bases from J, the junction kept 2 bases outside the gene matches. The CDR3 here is CASSPSGRAETQYF. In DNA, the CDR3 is TGTGCCAGCAGCCCTAGCGGGAGGGCAGAGACCCAGTACTTC.